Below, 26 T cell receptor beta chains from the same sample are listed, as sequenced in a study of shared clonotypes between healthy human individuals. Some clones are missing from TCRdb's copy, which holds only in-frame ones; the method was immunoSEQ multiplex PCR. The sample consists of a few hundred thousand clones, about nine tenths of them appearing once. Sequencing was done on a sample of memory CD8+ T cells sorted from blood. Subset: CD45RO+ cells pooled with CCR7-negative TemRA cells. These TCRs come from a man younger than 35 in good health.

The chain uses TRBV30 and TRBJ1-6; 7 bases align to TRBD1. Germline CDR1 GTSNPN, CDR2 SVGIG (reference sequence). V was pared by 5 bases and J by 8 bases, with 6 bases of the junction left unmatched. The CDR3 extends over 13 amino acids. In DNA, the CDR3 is TGTGCCTGGGCGAGACAGGGAGATTCACCCCTCCACTTT. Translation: CAWARQGDSPLHF.

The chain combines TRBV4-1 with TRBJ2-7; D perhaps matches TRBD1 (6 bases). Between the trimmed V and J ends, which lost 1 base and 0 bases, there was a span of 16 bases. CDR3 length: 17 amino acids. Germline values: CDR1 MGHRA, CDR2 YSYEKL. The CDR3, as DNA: TGCGCCAGCAGCCAAGGAATAGGACAGCAGCCCTCCTACGAGCAGTACTTC. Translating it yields CASSQGIGQQPSYEQYF.

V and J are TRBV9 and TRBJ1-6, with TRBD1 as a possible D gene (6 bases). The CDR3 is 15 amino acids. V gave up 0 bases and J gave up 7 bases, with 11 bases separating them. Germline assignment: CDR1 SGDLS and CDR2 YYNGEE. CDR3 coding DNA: TGTGCCAGCAGCGTAGAACTACAGGGAAATTCACCCCTCCACTTT. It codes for CASSVELQGNSPLHF.

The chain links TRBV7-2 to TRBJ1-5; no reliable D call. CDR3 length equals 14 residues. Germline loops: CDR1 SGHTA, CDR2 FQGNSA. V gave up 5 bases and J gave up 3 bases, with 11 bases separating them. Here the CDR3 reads CASSEVSNNQPQHF. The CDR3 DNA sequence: TGTGCCAGCAGCGAGGTATCGAACAATCAGCCCCAGCATTTT.

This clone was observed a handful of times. The CDR3 region is CASSVDPGQGGPFDGYTF. CDR3 nucleotide sequence: TGTGCCAGCAGCGTAGACCCGGGACAGGGAGGACCTTTTGATGGCTACACCTTC. J is TRBJ1-2 and V is TRBV9, with 9 bases matching TRBD1. Germline V gene sequence: CDR1 SGDLS, CDR2 YYNGEE. The CDR3 is 18 amino acids. The J segment lost 6 bases and the V segment lost 0 bases, leaving 15 bases of the junction unmatched.

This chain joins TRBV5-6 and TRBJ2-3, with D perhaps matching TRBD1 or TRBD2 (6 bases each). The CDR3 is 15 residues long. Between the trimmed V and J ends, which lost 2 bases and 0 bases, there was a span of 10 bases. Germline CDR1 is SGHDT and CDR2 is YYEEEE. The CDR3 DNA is TGTGCCAGCAGCTTAAGGGGGACTAGCACAGATACGCAGTATTTT. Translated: CASSLRGTSTDTQYF.

The CDR3 DNA sequence: TGTGCCAGCAGTATGCTCTACGTTTTAGATACGCAGTATTTT. This encodes CASSMLYVLDTQYF. The J gene is TRBJ2-3, the V gene TRBV27; no reliable D call. The V end was cut by 5 bases, the J end by 5 bases, with 14 bases between. In germline, CDR1 is MNHEY, CDR2 SMNVEV (reference sequence). CDR3 size: 14 residues.

The CDR3 nucleotides are TGTGCCAGCATCTCCGACAGGGAGAACACCGGGGAGCTGTTTTTT. Residues: CASISDRENTGELFF. The chain is built from TRBV28 and TRBJ2-2, with TRBD1 matching 7 bases. The germline CDR1 and CDR2 sequences are MDHEN and SYDVKM. V lost 7 bases, J lost 1 base, and 6 bases stayed unmatched. The CDR3 length is 15 residues.

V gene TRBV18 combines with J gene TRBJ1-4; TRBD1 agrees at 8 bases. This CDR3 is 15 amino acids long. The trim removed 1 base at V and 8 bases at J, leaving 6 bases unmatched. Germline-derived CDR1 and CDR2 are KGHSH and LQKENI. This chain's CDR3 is CASSPLGQGREKLFF. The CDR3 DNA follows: TGTGCCAGCTCACCACTAGGACAGGGACGGGAAAAACTGTTTTTT. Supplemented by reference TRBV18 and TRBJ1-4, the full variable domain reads NAGVMQNPRHLVRRRGQEARLRCSPMKGHSHVYWYRQLPEEGLKFMVYLQKENIIDESGMPKERFSAEFPKEGPSILRIQQVVRGDSAAYFCASSPLGQGREKLFFGSGTQLSVL.

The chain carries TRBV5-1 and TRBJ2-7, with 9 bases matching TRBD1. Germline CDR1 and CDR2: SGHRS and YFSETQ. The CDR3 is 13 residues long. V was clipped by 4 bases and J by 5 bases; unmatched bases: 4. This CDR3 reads CASSQDRGNEQYF. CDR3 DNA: TGCGCCAGCAGCCAGGACAGGGGAAACGAGCAGTACTTC.

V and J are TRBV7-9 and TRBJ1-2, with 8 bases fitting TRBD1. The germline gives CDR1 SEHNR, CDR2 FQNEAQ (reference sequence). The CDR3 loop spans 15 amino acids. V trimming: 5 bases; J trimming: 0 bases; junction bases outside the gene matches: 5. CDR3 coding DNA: TGTGCCAGCAGCCCTGGGACAGGAGCTAACTATGGCTACACCTTC. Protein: CASSPGTGANYGYTF.

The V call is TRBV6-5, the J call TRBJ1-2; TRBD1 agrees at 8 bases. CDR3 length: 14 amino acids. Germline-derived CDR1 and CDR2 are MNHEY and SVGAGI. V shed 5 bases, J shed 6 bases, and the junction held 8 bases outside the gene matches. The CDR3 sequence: CASSPAGQGNGYTF. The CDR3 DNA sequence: TGTGCCAGCAGTCCCGCCGGACAGGGCAATGGCTACACCTTC.

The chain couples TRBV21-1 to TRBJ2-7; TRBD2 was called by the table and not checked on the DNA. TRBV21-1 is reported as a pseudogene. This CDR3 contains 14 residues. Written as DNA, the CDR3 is TGTGCCAGCAGCAAAGCGCTTAACTTCTACGAGCAGTACTTC. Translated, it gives CASSKALNFYEQYF.

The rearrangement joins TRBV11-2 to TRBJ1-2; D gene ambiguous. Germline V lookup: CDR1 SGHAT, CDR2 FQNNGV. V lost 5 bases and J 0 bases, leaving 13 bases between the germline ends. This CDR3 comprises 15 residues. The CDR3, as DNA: TGTGCCAGCAGCACTCGCGGATATACTAACTATGGCTACACCTTC. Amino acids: CASSTRGYTNYGYTF. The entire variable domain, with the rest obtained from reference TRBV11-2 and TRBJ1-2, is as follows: EAGVAQSPRYKIIEKRQSVAFWCNPISGHATLYWYQQILGQGPKLLIQFQNNGVVDDSQLPKDRFSAERLKGVDSTLKIQPAKLEDSAVYLCASSTRGYTNYGYTFGSGTRLTVV.

Written as DNA, the CDR3 is TGTGCCAGCAGCTTCCTTGGCTGGGGCACTGAAGCTTTCTTT. The encoded protein is CASSFLGWGTEAFF. V gene TRBV6-5 combines with J gene TRBJ1-1, with D unclear. Per germline, CDR1 MNHEY and CDR2 SVGAGI. The CDR3 runs 14 residues. Trimming shortened V by 6 bases and J by 4 bases, and 15 bases separated the two germline ends.

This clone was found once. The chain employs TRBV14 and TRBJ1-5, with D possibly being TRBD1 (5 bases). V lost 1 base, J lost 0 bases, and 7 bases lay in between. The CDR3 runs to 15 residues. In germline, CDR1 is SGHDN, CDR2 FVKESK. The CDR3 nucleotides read TGTGCCAGCAGCCAAGCAGGGTATAGCAATCAGCCCCAGCATTTT. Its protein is CASSQAGYSNQPQHF.

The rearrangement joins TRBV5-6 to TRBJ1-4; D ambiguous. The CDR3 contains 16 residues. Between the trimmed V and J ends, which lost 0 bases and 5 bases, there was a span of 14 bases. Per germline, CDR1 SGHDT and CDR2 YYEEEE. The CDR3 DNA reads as TGTGCCAGCAGCTTGGGACTGCTAGGTGGGAATGAAAAACTGTTTTTT. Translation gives CASSLGLLGGNEKLFF.

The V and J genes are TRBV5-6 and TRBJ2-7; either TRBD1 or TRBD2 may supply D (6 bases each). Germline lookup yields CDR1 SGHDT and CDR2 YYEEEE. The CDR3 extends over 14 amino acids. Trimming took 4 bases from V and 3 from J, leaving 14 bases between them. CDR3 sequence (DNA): TGTGCCAGCAGCCCGGAGGGGGAGAGCTACGAGCAGTACTTC. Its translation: CASSPEGESYEQYF.

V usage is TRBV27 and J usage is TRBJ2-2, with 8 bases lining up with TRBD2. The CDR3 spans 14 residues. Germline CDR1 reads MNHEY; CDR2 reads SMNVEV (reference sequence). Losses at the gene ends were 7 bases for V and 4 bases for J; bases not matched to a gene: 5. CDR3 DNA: TGTGCCAGCATCATAAGCGGGAGCACCGGGGAGCTGTTTTTT. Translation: CASIISGSTGELFF.

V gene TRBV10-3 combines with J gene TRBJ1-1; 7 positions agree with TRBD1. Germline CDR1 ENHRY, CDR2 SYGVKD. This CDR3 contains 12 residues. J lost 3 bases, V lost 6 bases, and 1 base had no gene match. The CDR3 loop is CAIRQGDTEAFF. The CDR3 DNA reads TGTGCCATCAGGCAGGGGGACACTGAAGCTTTCTTT.

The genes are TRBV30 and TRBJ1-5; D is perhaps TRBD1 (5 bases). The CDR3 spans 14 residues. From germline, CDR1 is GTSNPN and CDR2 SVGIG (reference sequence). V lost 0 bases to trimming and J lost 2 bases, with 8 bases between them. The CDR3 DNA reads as TGTGCCTGGAGTGTCATAGGGGGCAATCAGCCCCAGCATTTT. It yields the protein CAWSVIGGNQPQHF.

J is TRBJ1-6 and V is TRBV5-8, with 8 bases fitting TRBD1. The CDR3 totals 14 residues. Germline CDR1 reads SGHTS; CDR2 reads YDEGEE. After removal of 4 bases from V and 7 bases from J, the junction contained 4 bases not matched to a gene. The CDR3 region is CASSPGTGNSPLHF. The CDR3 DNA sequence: TGTGCCAGCAGCCCGGGGACAGGCAATTCACCCCTCCACTTT.

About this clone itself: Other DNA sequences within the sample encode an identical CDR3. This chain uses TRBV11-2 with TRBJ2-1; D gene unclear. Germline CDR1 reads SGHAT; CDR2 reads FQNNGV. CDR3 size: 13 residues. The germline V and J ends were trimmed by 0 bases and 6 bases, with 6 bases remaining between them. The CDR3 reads CASSLETINEQFF. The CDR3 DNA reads TGTGCCAGCAGCTTAGAGACCATCAATGAGCAGTTCTTC. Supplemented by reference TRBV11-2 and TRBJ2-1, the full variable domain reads EAGVAQSPRYKIIEKRQSVAFWCNPISGHATLYWYQQILGQGPKLLIQFQNNGVVDDSQLPKDRFSAERLKGVDSTLKIQPAKLEDSAVYLCASSLETINEQFFGPGTRLTVL.

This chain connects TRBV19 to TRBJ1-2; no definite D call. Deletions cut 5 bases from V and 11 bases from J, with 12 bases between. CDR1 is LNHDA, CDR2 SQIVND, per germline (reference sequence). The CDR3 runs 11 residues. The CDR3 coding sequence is TGTGCCAGTAGTGTACGGGCCGCGTACACCTTC. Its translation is CASSVRAAYTF.

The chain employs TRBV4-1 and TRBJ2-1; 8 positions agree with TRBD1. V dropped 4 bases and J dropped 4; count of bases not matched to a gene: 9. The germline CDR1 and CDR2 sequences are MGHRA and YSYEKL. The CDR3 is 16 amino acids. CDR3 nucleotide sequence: TGCGCCAGCAGCCGCCAGTACGGGACAGGTTACAATGAGCAGTTCTTC. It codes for CASSRQYGTGYNEQFF.

The CDR3 sequence: CASTPGTGFTEAFF. The CDR3 region has the DNA TGTGCCAGCACCCCCGGGACAGGGTTCACTGAAGCTTTCTTT. This sequence joins TRBV6-5 and TRBJ1-1, with 9 positions matching TRBD1. The V segment lost 7 bases and the J segment 4 bases; nucleotides outside the gene matches: 7. CDR3 length equals 14 residues. Per germline, CDR1 MNHEY and CDR2 SVGAGI.